This TCR beta chain was recorded in a study of blood T cell repertoires in COVID-19 (dated by TCRdb to 2020 to 2021). A note on the overall study: Collaborator samples came from the United States, Italy and Spain and covered acute and convalescent phases of COVID-19. The material from the prospective study consisted of cDNA or gDNA derived from T cells, B-cell-depleted T cells, or PBMCs. The samples were drawn from two sources: the first 160 participants of the ongoing ImmuneRACE study, and fewer than 1,500 subjects contributed by 6 global collaborators. The repertoires were made available in a free public database intended to serve as a resource for research on the immune response to SARS-CoV-2. Subjects who had been exposed to COVID-19, were actively infected with it, or had recovered from it provided the deeply sampled blood TCRbeta repertoires that made up the dataset. A de-identified subject ID, COVID-19 status, age in years and sex were almost always included in the sample metadata. Where available, HLA class I and class II types were taken from metadata supplied by the sample provider and were not determined by assay-based typing.

Participants in the prospective study were enrolled through a virtual design, were aged roughly 18 to 100 years, and lived in under 25 United States geographic areas. In the prospective study, participants were assigned to cohorts based on the clinical history participants reported in a screening survey and a study questionnaire. Recovered participants in ImmuneRACE Cohort 3 were defined by two consecutive negative NP/OP PCR tests, clearance by a healthcare professional, or resolution of symptoms. Each participant in the prospective study had whole blood, serum and a nasopharyngeal or oropharyngeal swab collected by mobile phlebotomists. Prospective study participants could optionally give additional blood draws and questionnaires over an approximately 2-month period. Before DNA extraction, prospective study blood samples were shipped either frozen or at room temperature. General study outcomes and caveats: The quantity of clinical and demographic metadata differed by source and by participant and was supplied without curation.

V loses 6 bases, J loses 3 bases, and the germline ends lie 11 bases apart. The germline V gene (reference sequence) supplies CDR1 MNHNY and CDR2 SVGAGI. Its CDR3 holds 13 amino acids, cysteine through phenylalanine. Just the 39-base CDR3 DNA is kept, in frame starting at base 1. Concerning this clone: Its antigen has not been determined. Base qualities were left out, and no much larger clone turns up one base away.

TCRbeta CDR3 regions were amplified from genomic DNA using the immunoSEQ Assay, a bias-controlled multiplex PCR. Concerning the study's data processing: The number of nucleated cells in each sample was estimated by amplification of reference gene primers within the assay. To quantify the absolute abundance of each unique TCRbeta CDR3 rearrangement, sequence reads were collapsed and filtered. For each sample, productive Simpson clonality was calculated as the square root of Simpson's diversity index across productive rearrangements. TCRdb carries this immuneACCESS record with in-frame sequences only. Its versions omit some clonotypes, under half of them owing to an unresolved V gene in the studies checked, with the rest unexplained. V and J calls plus clone size are reproduced from that table; the DNA served to infer D and trimming. For this sample there are 200,000 to 300,000 clones; about 89% appear just once. The ten largest clones represent less than 3% of the sample.

The material sequenced was PBMCs or T cells enriched from blood (not recorded which). This clonotype originated in a woman aged 18 to 35 who had recovered from COVID-19. The rearrangement joined TRBV6-6 to TRBJ2-5, with a tentative D gene TRBD1 over 5 matching bases. The DNA is TGTGCCAGCAGCTTCGGCAGGGAAGAGACCCAGTACTTC. Translated, it gives CASSFGREETQYF.